This T cell receptor beta chain was identified in a study of T-cell memory formation after mild COVID-19 (dated by TCRdb to about 2021). For the wider study: TCR sequence clusters from the two donors were largely donor specific. Two young, previously healthy adult volunteers, one female and one male, were included in the cohort. In a couple of donors, T-cell clones that expanded and contracted after mild COVID-19 were tracked by sequencing TCRalpha and TCRbeta repertoires over time. Findings and caveats that apply to the study as a whole: Contracting CD4+ clones appeared mostly in the CM and EM memory subsets, whereas CD8+ clones were enriched in EMRA. Balanced CD4/CD8 phenotypes were observed for clones contracting from day 15 to 85, whereas a bias towards CD4+ was observed for a second wave of clones expanding from day 15 to 37. Some responding clones were detected in pre-infection memory, suggesting pre-existing cross-reactive memory T cells joined the SARS-CoV-2 response. The study included only two mild cases, and larger cohorts that include severe cases with pre-infection samples were judged to be necessary. Whether the second-wave clones peaking on day 37 were SARS-CoV-2 specific was not confirmed.

Ficoll-Paque density gradient centrifugation was used to isolate PBMCs. The germline V gene sets CDR1 to SGHTA and CDR2 to FQGNSA. V loses 2 bases of germline sequence and J loses 3 bases, and the interval between the two ends is 11 bases. The CDR3 measures 15 amino acids from cysteine to phenylalanine. Only the CDR3 part of the read is kept: 45 bases, read in frame from the first base. Sequencer: Illumina NovaSeq 6000. TCRalpha and TCRbeta cDNA libraries were constructed by 5'RACE with constant-segment primers, with sample barcodes and unique molecular identifiers being introduced. RNA was extracted from every sample with Trizol reagent. Libraries were amplified in two PCR steps, with a second sample barcode and Illumina TruSeq adapters added in the second step. Sequencing of libraries was performed on an Illumina NovaSeq with 2 x 150 bp paired-end reads. Regarding the original processing steps: Demultiplexing of reads and collapsing into UMI-guided consensus sequences were performed with migec v1.2.7. Using mixcr v2.1.11, UMI consensuses were aligned to TRA and TRB V and J templates and then assembled into clonotypes. A clonotype was counted as expanded or contracted only when both edgeR and NoisET called the clonotype significant, with the noise models trained on biological replicates. For edgeR calls, the thresholds were a false discovery rate-adjusted p below 0.01 and a log2 fold-change of 1. As an exploratory analysis of dynamics, PCA with hierarchical clustering was applied to max-normalized trajectories of the 1000 most abundant clonotypes. Separately sequenced CD4+ and CD8+ repertoires were used to assign a CD4 or CD8 phenotype to each responding clone. TCRdb took the public reads, trimmed them with fastp at Q25, ran MiXCR for clone calling and kept in-frame beta chains. Merged by CDR3 protein, the rows form single entries marked with the most common genes and DNA. None of the V and J calls come from the authors' own analysis; TCRdb made them. In this sample the table shows 550,000 to 600,000 distinct CDR3 sequences, roughly 20% of which occur a single time. Around 7.7% of the sample is taken by the ten largest.

As to this clonotype: Its cognate antigen has yet to be identified. Per-base qualities were not stored, and no clone one base away is much larger.

The receptor comes from an adult woman who had mild COVID-19 (a few samples of this study predate the infection). The sample titles of this study are shuffled in the database, so cell type and time point are left out; the donor was told from shared clones. The V and J segments used are TRBV7-2 and TRBJ2-1, with the D gene call left open. What was sequenced was PBMCs or a T cell subset sorted from them (not recorded which). The DNA sequence is given as TGTGCCAGCAGCTTAAGGCGCAGGAGCTACAATGAGCAGTTCTTC. Its protein is CASSLRRRSYNEQFF. With the portions outside the CDR3 filled from the reference TRBV7-2 and TRBJ2-1 genes, the complete variable region becomes GAGVSQSPSNKVTEKGKDVELRCDPISGHTALYWYRQSLGQGLEFLIYFQGNSAPDKSGLPSDRFSAERTGGSVSTLTIQRTQQEDSAVYLCASSLRRRSYNEQFFGPGTRLTVL.